This passage covers 15 T cell receptor beta chains from one sample sequenced in a study of blood T cell repertoires in COVID-19. Profiling relied on immunoSEQ multiplex PCR, and the TCRdb table lists in-frame clones only, not all of them. This sample yields about 100,000 clones, of which 70% to 80% are seen a single time; under 35% belongs to the top ten. Sequenced: peripheral blood. These receptors were obtained from a man in his 70s with active or convalescent COVID-19.

The chain recombines TRBV7-9 with TRBJ2-7; 12 bases align to TRBD1. The CDR3 sequence is 14 residues long. Germline V gives CDR1 SEHNR, CDR2 FQNEAQ (reference sequence). Trimming at V came to 5 bases and at J to 5 bases, leaving 4 bases not matched to a gene. CDR3 nucleotide sequence: TGTGCCAGCAGCCCGGGACAGGGGGCCCACGAGCAGTACTTC. Protein: CASSPGQGAHEQYF.

This sequence joins TRBV7-2 and TRBJ2-7; possibly TRBD1 for D (6 bases). Germline V gives CDR1 SGHTA, CDR2 FQGNSA. Trimming shortened V by 5 bases and J by 2 bases, and 16 bases separated the two germline ends. This CDR3 has 15 amino acids. CDR3 nucleotides: TGTGCCAGCAGCGTCCGGGACACGGTCCCCTACGAGCAGTACTTC. Its protein is CASSVRDTVPYEQYF.

The chain combines TRBV28 with TRBJ1-1; tentatively, D is TRBD1 (6 bases). Deletions cut 6 bases from V and 7 bases from J, with 15 bases between. The CDR3 consists of 13 residues. Germline-derived CDR1 and CDR2 are MDHEN and SYDVKM. CDR3 coding DNA: TGTGCCAGCAGAAAAGTGGGGGCCGGTGAAGCTTTCTTT. This codes for CASRKVGAGEAFF.

The chain couples TRBV12-3 or TRBV12-4 to TRBJ1-2; maybe TRBD1 (5 bases). The CDR3 contains 13 residues. Deletions cut 5 bases from V and 1 base from J, with 8 bases between. The CDR3 DNA is TGTGCCAGCAGTCAGGGTGGTAACTATGGCTACACCTTC. This translates into CASSQGGNYGYTF.

The chain couples TRBV2 to TRBJ2-1, with 9 positions matching TRBD2. The germline CDR1 and CDR2 sequences are SNHLY and FYNNEI. This CDR3 region has 17 residues. V lost 7 bases and J lost 3; bases outside the gene matches: 13. The CDR3 DNA is TGTGCCAGCACGGGTGTAAGCGGGGGGAGACACTACAATGAGCAGTTCTTC. Protein product: CASTGVSGGRHYNEQFF.

J is TRBJ1-6 and V is TRBV6-2 or TRBV6-3, with 7 bases matching TRBD1. V trimming: 2 bases; J trimming: 10 bases; junction bases outside the gene matches: 11. CDR3 length equals 16 residues. Germline V gene sequence: CDR1 MNHEY, CDR2 SVGEGT. The CDR3 loop reads CASSYQPTGRRSPLHF. CDR3 nucleotides: TGTGCCAGCAGTTACCAACCGACAGGGAGGAGGTCACCCCTCCACTTT.

This chain connects TRBV11-2 to TRBJ2-7, with no clear D. V was trimmed by 7 bases and J by 1 base, leaving 11 bases between them. The CDR3 runs 13 residues. Germline values: CDR1 SGHAT, CDR2 FQNNGV. The CDR3 sequence is CASTRSRSYEQYF. Here the CDR3 DNA reads TGTGCCAGCACCCGCTCCAGGTCCTACGAGCAGTACTTC.

The V and J genes are TRBV12-5 and TRBJ2-5; the match to TRBD1 covers 10 bases. The CDR3 extends over 16 amino acids. Trimming took 4 bases from V and 5 from J; bases not matched to a gene: 10. The germline gives CDR1 LGHNT, CDR2 FRNRAP. CDR3 loop: CASGSATGGPGETQYF. DNA for the CDR3: TGTGCTAGTGGTTCTGCGACAGGGGGCCCGGGTGAGACCCAGTACTTC.

V usage is TRBV14 and J usage is TRBJ2-7; TRBD1 aligns across 7 bases. The CDR3 is made up of 15 amino acids. The junction had 8 bases not matched to a gene; V was cut back by 3 bases and J by 3 bases. CDR1 is SGHDN and CDR2 is FVKESK in the germline V gene. The CDR3 bases are TGTGCCAGCAGCCAGAGGGACAGTACCCTCTACGAGCAGTACTTC. It yields the protein CASSQRDSTLYEQYF.

About this clone itself: The junction and the germline gene differ at one end; a read error may be behind it. V gene TRBV28 combines with J gene TRBJ1-1; tentatively, D is TRBD1 (5 bases). Germline V lookup: CDR1 MDHEN, CDR2 SYDVKM. This CDR3 is built from 16 residues. The CDR3 DNA reads TGTGCCAGCAGTCTATGGGGCCTACCTGAGAACACTGAAGCTTTCTTT. Translated, it gives CASSLWGLPENTEAFF.

The rearrangement joins TRBV7-9 to TRBJ1-2; possible D gene TRBD1, 5 bases. Trimming took off 1 base at V and 1 base at J, with 10 bases between the two ends. The germline V gene has CDR1 SEHNR and CDR2 FQNEAQ (reference sequence). There are 15 residues in the CDR3. CDR3 nucleotide sequence: TGTGCCAGCAGCTTAGAGGCAGGGCTTAACTATGGCTACACCTTC. Translated: CASSLEAGLNYGYTF.

The chain employs TRBV4-2 and TRBJ1-5, with D unclear. The germline V gene encodes CDR1 LGHNA and CDR2 YNFKEQ. Trimming pared 0 bases from V and 0 bases from J, leaving 12 bases between. CDR3 length: 17 amino acids. For the CDR3, the DNA is TGTGCCAGCAGCCAAGAAACTCGACGGGATAGCAATCAGCCCCAGCATTTT. Translating gives CASSQETRRDSNQPQHF.

The chain combines TRBV4-3 with TRBJ2-7, with D possibly being TRBD2 (6 bases). Germline CDR1 and CDR2: LGHNA and YSLEER. V was trimmed by 1 base and J by 4 bases, leaving 17 bases between them. This CDR3 is 16 amino acids long. CDR3 in amino acids: CASSQGEAGGWYEQYF. The CDR3 bases are TGCGCCAGCAGCCAAGGGGAAGCCGGGGGTTGGTACGAGCAGTACTTC.

The CDR3 coding sequence is TGTGCCAGCAGTTACTCGAGGCGCGGGAGGGCCTATGGCTACACCTTC. The encoded protein is CASSYSRRGRAYGYTF. V gene TRBV6-5 combines with J gene TRBJ1-2; D call uncertain. CDR1 is MNHEY, CDR2 SVGAGI, per germline. The CDR3 runs 16 residues. Trimming took off 0 bases at V and 4 bases at J, with 15 bases between the two ends.

The DNA for the CDR3 is TGCGCCAGCAGCTTGGGAACGGGACTAGGCAACAATGAGCAGTTCTTC. Protein sequence: CASSLGTGLGNNEQFF. The gene calls are TRBV5-1 and TRBJ2-1; 8 bases agree with TRBD2. The CDR3 length is 16 residues. J lost 5 bases, V lost 0 bases, and 7 bases had no gene match. The V gene's germline CDR1 is SGHRS and CDR2 YFSETQ.